These 24 T cell receptor beta chains originate from one sample sequenced in a study of T cells in localized non-small cell lung cancer. The protocol was immunoSEQ multiplex PCR, while the TCRdb copy is restricted to in-frame clones and leaves out a portion. Here the sample spans over 25,000 clones, 80% being singletons. The sample here was peripheral blood, taken before any cancer treatment. These TCRs come from a male donor at least 60 years old with stage III squamous cell lung carcinoma.

V and J are TRBV14 and TRBJ2-1; TRBD1 is a possible D gene (6 bases). V lost 2 bases and J 7 bases, leaving 15 bases between the germline ends. There are 15 residues in the CDR3. Germline-derived CDR1 and CDR2 are SGHDN and FVKESK. CDR3 sequence reads: CASSQQWGLGNEQFF. CDR3 in DNA: TGTGCCAGCAGCCAACAGTGGGGGCTCGGGAATGAGCAGTTCTTC.

The rearrangement links TRBV5-5 to TRBJ1-2, with a weak D call TRBD1 (6 bases). V lost 3 bases and J lost 0, with 9 bases in between. Germline V gene data show CDR1 as SGHKS and CDR2 as YYEKEE (reference sequence). This CDR3 contains 14 residues. The CDR3 spells CASSSDSSNYGYTF. The CDR3 bases are TGTGCCAGCAGCTCGGACAGCTCTAACTATGGCTACACCTTC.

This clone was seen only once. CDR3 residues: CASSTPSGELFF. In DNA form, the CDR3 reads TGTGCCAGCAGTACCCCCTCCGGGGAGCTGTTTTTT. The chain is built from TRBV6-7 and TRBJ2-2; D is undetermined. TRBV6-7 counts as an open reading frame of uncertain function. V lost 5 bases and J 6 bases, leaving 7 bases between the germline ends. The CDR3 spans 12 residues.

This clone came up once. V gene TRBV18 combines with J gene TRBJ2-5, with 11 bases fitting TRBD2. CDR3 length: 16 amino acids. Germline CDR1 KGHSH, CDR2 LQKENI. The trim removed 0 bases at V and 2 bases at J, leaving 2 bases unmatched. The CDR3 reads CASSPPPSGGQETQYF. CDR3 nucleotide sequence: TGTGCCAGCTCACCACCCCCTAGCGGGGGGCAAGAGACCCAGTACTTC. The full variable domain, with the rest looked up from reference TRBV18 and TRBJ2-5, is NAGVMQNPRHLVRRRGQEARLRCSPMKGHSHVYWYRQLPEEGLKFMVYLQKENIIDESGMPKERFSAEFPKEGPSILRIQQVVRGDSAAYFCASSPPPSGGQETQYFGPGTRLLVL.

V gene TRBV5-1 combines with J gene TRBJ2-3, with TRBD1 as a possible D gene (5 bases). V gave up 6 bases and J gave up 0 bases, with 11 bases separating them. The CDR3 is made up of 14 amino acids. Germline values: CDR1 SGHRS, CDR2 YFSETQ. CDR3 region: CASKLQGSTDTQYF. In nucleotides, the CDR3 is TGCGCCAGCAAACTTCAGGGAAGCACAGATACGCAGTATTTT. Filled out from reference TRBV5-1 and TRBJ2-3, the complete variable domain reads KAGVTQTPRYLIKTRGQQVTLSCSPISGHRSVSWYQQTPGQGLQFLFEYFSETQRNKGNFPGRFSGRQFSNSRSEMNVSTLELGDSALYLCASKLQGSTDTQYFGPGTRLTVL.

The chain recombines TRBV4-1 with TRBJ2-3, with TRBD2 matching over 10 bases. Trimming took 3 bases from V and 2 from J; bases not matched to a gene: 8. From germline, CDR1 is MGHRA and CDR2 YSYEKL. This CDR3 spans 17 amino acids. The CDR3 DNA reads as TGCGCCAGCAGCCAGCGGCCTAGCGGGAGCACCACAGATACGCAGTATTTT. Translating it yields CASSQRPSGSTTDTQYF.

The V call is TRBV27, the J call TRBJ2-3; D not certain. V lost 2 bases to trimming and J lost 2 bases, with 8 bases between them. Germline values: CDR1 MNHEY, CDR2 SMNVEV (reference sequence). This CDR3 spans 14 amino acids. The CDR3 loop reads CASSLKGITDTQYF. In DNA form, the CDR3 reads TGTGCCAGCAGTTTAAAAGGCATCACAGATACGCAGTATTTT.

This clone was seen only once. The chain carries TRBV2 and TRBJ1-5; 7 nucleotides match TRBD1. V shed 6 bases and J 9 bases; nucleotides not matched to a gene: 8. CDR1 is SNHLY, CDR2 FYNNEI, per germline. CDR3 length: 13 amino acids. CDR3 sequence: CASRGTVFLPQHF. CDR3 sequence (DNA): TGTGCCAGCAGGGGGACAGTTTTCTTGCCCCAGCATTTT.

V is TRBV29-1 and J is TRBJ1-1; possible D gene TRBD1, 6 bases. Trimming stripped 3 bases from V and 1 base from J, with 9 bases between. This CDR3 is 13 amino acids long. The V gene's germline CDR1 is SQVTM and CDR2 ANQGSEA. CDR3 nucleotide sequence: TGCAGCGTTGACGACAGGCGGAACACTGAAGCTTTCTTT. Encoded protein: CSVDDRRNTEAFF.

The chain recombines TRBV21-1 with TRBJ2-7. TRBV21-1 is a pseudogene segment. The CDR3 runs to 13 residues. CDR3 protein: CASSRASLYEQYF. CDR3 in DNA: TGTGCCAGCAGCCGGGCCTCCCTTTACGAGCAGTACTTC.

The chain recombines TRBV5-6 with TRBJ1-2; 11 nucleotides align to TRBD1. CDR1 is SGHDT, CDR2 YYEEEE, per germline. Trimming at V came to 0 bases and at J to 8 bases, leaving 9 bases not matched to a gene. This CDR3 has 16 amino acids. The CDR3 loop is CASSLVSVGTGGGYTF. The CDR3 DNA follows: TGTGCCAGCAGCTTGGTTTCGGTGGGGACAGGGGGAGGCTACACCTTC.

The V and J genes are TRBV5-3 and TRBJ2-5; D not certain. TRBV5-3 is sorted into the ORF group, with uncertain function. CDR3 length equals 14 residues. The ends were cut back, 4 bases at V and 3 bases at J, with 13 bases in the middle. The CDR3 protein is CARSPGRAEETQYF. For the CDR3, the DNA is TGTGCCAGAAGCCCCGGACGGGCGGAAGAGACCCAGTACTTC.

The V and J genes are TRBV19 and TRBJ1-1, with D uncertain. Trimming shortened V by 0 bases and J by 1 base, and 21 bases separated the two germline ends. This CDR3 is 19 amino acids long. Germline CDR1 reads LNHDA; CDR2 reads SQIVND (reference sequence). CDR3 bases: TGTGCCAGTAGTATAGATCGGATGGTAACTCCGGAGGGGAACACTGAAGCTTTCTTT. Amino acid sequence: CASSIDRMVTPEGNTEAFF.

This clone showed up just a few times. The rearrangement links TRBV1 to TRBJ2-5; TRBD2, the D gene given by the table, was not confirmed from the DNA. TRBV1 is reported as a pseudogene. This CDR3 spans 20 amino acids. CDR3 nucleotides: TGCACCAGCAGCCAAGGAGGATACCGGAGAGCCTGGGGGGAGCAAGAGACCCAGTACTTC. Its translation: CTSSQGGYRRAWGEQETQYF.

This rearrangement joins TRBV28 to TRBJ2-7, with 8 bases identical to TRBD2. CDR3 size: 16 residues. In germline, CDR1 is MDHEN, CDR2 SYDVKM. V was pared by 3 bases and J by 3 bases, with 10 bases of the junction left unmatched. DNA for the CDR3: TGTGCCAGCAGTTTCATTCAGCGGGGGTCCTTCTACGAGCAGTACTTC. Protein: CASSFIQRGSFYEQYF.

This chain uses TRBV6-6 with TRBJ2-7; 7 bases match TRBD1. The CDR3 consists of 12 residues. Germline-derived CDR1 and CDR2 are MNHNY and SVGAGI (reference sequence). V was clipped by 6 bases and J by 3 bases; unmatched bases: 2. In nucleotides, the CDR3 is TGTGCCAGCAGACGGGACAGCTACGAGCAGTACTTC. It translates to CASRRDSYEQYF.

This clone has just a few counts. The chain carries TRBV6-1 and TRBJ2-2, with 11 bases fitting TRBD2. The junction had 3 bases not matched to a gene; V was cut back by 2 bases and J by 4 bases. CDR3 size: 16 residues. Germline V lookup: CDR1 MNHNS, CDR2 SASEGT. CDR3 loop: CASSELAGGVTGELFF. CDR3 coding DNA: TGTGCCAGCAGTGAACTAGCGGGAGGCGTCACCGGGGAGCTGTTTTTT.

A few counts support this clone. The chain uses TRBV23-1 and TRBJ1-1; perhaps TRBD1 as D (5 bases). TRBV23-1 is annotated as an ORF whose role is uncertain. The length of the CDR3 is 17 residues. The V gene lost 4 bases and the J gene lost 5 bases, with 23 bases spanning the gap. Here the CDR3 DNA reads TGCGCCAGCAGTCGATCTTTTCAGGGACCACCGGGAACTGAAGCTTTCTTT. Translated, it gives CASSRSFQGPPGTEAFF.

CDR3 residues: CASSPRAGALTTNYGYTF. In DNA form, the CDR3 reads TGTGCCAGCTCACCACGAGCAGGGGCGTTAACCACTAACTATGGCTACACCTTC. The V and J genes are TRBV18 and TRBJ1-2, with a possible D match to TRBD1 (6 bases). The V and J ends lost 1 base and 0 bases respectively, with 18 bases between them. The CDR3 totals 18 residues. CDR1 KGHSH and CDR2 LQKENI come from the germline V gene.

The chain uses TRBV4-3 and TRBJ1-3; tentative D call: TRBD1 (5 bases). The germline V gene encodes CDR1 LGHNA and CDR2 YSLEER. V was trimmed by 2 bases and J by 0 bases, leaving 20 bases between them. The CDR3 has 19 amino acids. The CDR3 coding sequence is TGCGCCAGCAGCCAAAGCCAGTGGGGACTAACCCTCTCTGGAAACACCATATATTTT. It translates to CASSQSQWGLTLSGNTIYF.

The V and J genes are TRBV16 and TRBJ2-7; D may be TRBD1 (5 bases). Trimming took 2 bases from V and 3 from J, leaving 14 bases between them. This CDR3 comprises 15 residues. From germline, CDR1 is KGHSY and CDR2 FQNENV. The CDR3 nucleotides read TGTGCCAGCAGCCAACCGACAGAGGCAAACTACGAGCAGTACTTC. Amino acid sequence: CASSQPTEANYEQYF.

This chain connects TRBV5-3 to TRBJ2-4; weak D call: TRBD1 (5 bases). TRBV5-3 qualifies as an ORF whose function is uncertain. Trimming cost V 4 bases and J 0 bases, with 14 bases left between them. This CDR3 contains 16 residues. In DNA, the CDR3 is TGTGCCAGAAGCCTGAGACAGAAGCTAGCCAAAAACATTCAGTACTTC. This gives the protein CARSLRQKLAKNIQYF.

Judged by abundance, this clone is medium-sized. The rearrangement joins TRBV15 to TRBJ2-6; TRBD1 is a possible D gene (6 bases). Germline values: CDR1 LNHNV, CDR2 YYDKDF (reference sequence). The ends were cut back, 0 bases at V and 0 bases at J, with 6 bases in the middle. The CDR3 runs 16 residues. The CDR3 bases are TGTGCCACCAGCAGAGAAGGGGGCTCTGGGGCCAACGTCCTGACTTTC. It is translated as CATSREGGSGANVLTF.

The chain joins TRBV7-2 to TRBJ2-3; 7 bases are a match to TRBD2. The ends lost 1 base at V and 2 bases at J; junction bases unmatched: 6. Germline CDR1 SGHTA, CDR2 FQGNSA. The CDR3 loop spans 16 amino acids. CDR3: CASSLVGTTFTDTQYF. The CDR3 bases are TGTGCCAGCAGCTTAGTGGGGACTACCTTCACAGATACGCAGTATTTT.